This entry is about one T cell receptor beta chain. Produced via immunoSEQ multiplex PCR; TCRdb's table is partial and in-frame only. The sample lists just under 150,000 clones; 80% to 90% were seen once. Germline loops: CDR1 SGHAT, CDR2 FQNNGV. Trimming stripped 3 bases from V and 0 bases from J, with 9 bases between. The CDR3 has 15 residues. These data belong to a study of radiation and T cells in renal cell carcinoma. Documented time point: blood 4 weeks post-SBRT, at nephrectomy. Treatment noted: 15 Gy SBRT to primary tumor, nephrectomy 4 weeks later. Nephrectomy followed 15 Gy stereotactic body radiation by 4 weeks.

The receptor was derived from a woman aged 45-65 years with renal cell carcinoma. This sequence joins TRBV11-2 and TRBJ1-5, with a weak D call TRBD1 (5 bases). Material: blood, obtained from a patient whose treatment included radiotherapy and nephrectomy. The chain's CDR3 is CASSLGGNSNQPQHF. CDR3 bases: TGTGCCAGCAGCTTGGGGGGAAATAGCAATCAGCCCCAGCATTTT.